This T cell receptor (beta chain) was sequenced in a study of CD8+CD57+ T cells in acquired aplastic anemia. Overall study: Average DNA yield from sorted CD4+ and CD8+ cells was around 3 ug.

Trimming removed 1 base at V and 2 bases at J, with 6 bases between. The CDR3 extends over 13 amino acids. CDR3 and TCR beta VDJ profiling relied on genomic DNA as the template. TCRdb analysed the reads with MiXCR anew, one entry per CDR3 protein. The data hold about 170,000 distinct CDR3 sequences, with 55% to 80% observed a single time. The rearrangement uses TRBV12-3 or TRBV12-4 and TRBJ2-7; no definite D call. Specimen: sorted CD4+, CD8+, or CD8+CD57+ T cells (not recorded which) from PBMCs. This clonotype originated in a human donor in good health. The CDR3 sequence: CASSLVGAYEQYF. The CDR3, as DNA: TGTGCCAGCAGTTTAGTTGGGGCCTACGAGCAGTACTTC.